The clone carrying this TCR beta chain was seen only a few times. Its specificity is unknown. RNA in amounts of about 0.45 to 1 ug was reverse transcribed with random hexamers. Multiplex immunoSEQ PCR targeted 54 Vbeta and 13 Jbeta TCR beta segments. TCRdb itself ran the immunoSEQ multiplex PCR reads through MiXCR, one entry per CDR3 protein. Altogether over 300,000 distinct CDR3 sequences are present, around 92% being singletons, with the ten largest covering 0.065%. The length of the CDR3 is 16 residues. The germline CDR1 and CDR2 sequences are LGHNA and YNFKEQ. V was clipped by 0 bases and J by 3 bases; unmatched bases: 5. This entry comes from a study of CD8 T cells in Susac syndrome. Study outcomes and limitations: An acknowledgment was made by the study that its TCR sequencing and HLA analysis involved relatively few individuals.

Peripheral blood CD8+ and CD4+ T cells were profiled by TCR beta sequencing. Negative isolation was applied to CD8+ and CD4+ T cells, and FACS enrichment was applied to TEMRA cells. Sequencing was done on a sample of CD4+ T cells from PBMCs. The rearrangement links TRBV4-2 to TRBJ2-1; 7 nucleotides agree with TRBD2. This receptor was obtained from a human donor with multiple sclerosis. The DNA for the CDR3 is TGTGCCAGCAGCCAAGATCCTAGCGGAGTCTACAATGAGCAGTTCTTC. Residues: CASSQDPSGVYNEQFF.